This TCR beta chain was sequenced for a study of control samples from healthy donors and cancer patients. V shed 6 bases and J shed 10 bases, with 13 bases lying between them. CDR1 and CDR2 (germline): MGHDK, SYGVNS. CDR3 length: 13 residues. Some clones are missing from TCRdb's copy, which holds only in-frame ones; the method was immunoSEQ multiplex PCR. Here the sample spans 120,000 or so clones, around 86% being singletons. The receptor was derived from a middle-aged man in good health. Input material: blood. The chain combines TRBV25-1 with TRBJ1-6; tentatively, D is TRBD1 (5 bases). The CDR3 coding sequence is TGTGCCAGCAGCACCCCAGGGAGGTCACCCCTCCACTTT. It encodes CASSTPGRSPLHF.